Listed below are T cell receptor beta chains from one sample, sequenced in a study of T cell responses to AZD1222 COVID-19 vaccine. Here immunoSEQ multiplex PCR was the method, and the copy in TCRdb shows in-frame clones only, minus some. In the table there are fewer than 130,000 clones, roughly 93% of which are singletons. Source: peripheral blood, taken 28 days after the second AZD1222 dose. All receptors come from an adult who received the AZD1222 COVID-19 vaccine. CDR3s include the opening cysteine and the closing phenylalanine or tryptophan. Clone sizes are given selectively: once, few, many, or a class where the clone is expanded.

j_call: TRBJ2-7; v_call: TRBV6-5; clone_size: NA; cdr3_aa: CASRRGRRTYEQYF
j_call: TRBJ1-5; v_call: TRBV6-1; clone_size: NA; cdr3_aa: CASSEILGQPQHF
j_call: TRBJ1-4; v_call: TRBV29-1; clone_size: NA; cdr3_aa: CSTLGTANEKLFF
j_call: TRBJ2-1; v_call: TRBV3-1/TRBV3-2; clone_size: once; cdr3_aa: CASSQEGAGVYNEQFF
j_call: TRBJ1-1; v_call: TRBV10-1; clone_size: NA; cdr3_aa: CASSMTVNTEAFF
j_call: TRBJ2-2; v_call: TRBV6-6; clone_size: NA; cdr3_aa: CATAGTGYTGELFF
j_call: TRBJ2-3; v_call: TRBV18; clone_size: NA; cdr3_aa: CASSPVSTDTQYF
j_call: TRBJ1-1; v_call: TRBV5-4; clone_size: NA; cdr3_aa: CASSLNPGRMNTEAFF
j_call: TRBJ1-2; v_call: TRBV2; clone_size: NA; cdr3_aa: CASSLTGVPSNYGYTF
j_call: TRBJ1-1; v_call: TRBV6-2/TRBV6-3; clone_size: once; cdr3_aa: CASSLKPTGVYTEAFF
j_call: TRBJ1-5; v_call: TRBV19; clone_size: NA; cdr3_aa: CASSTFPGRYSNQPQHF
j_call: TRBJ2-1; v_call: TRBV6-5; clone_size: NA; cdr3_aa: CASSYGDNEQFF
j_call: TRBJ1-5; v_call: TRBV6-5; clone_size: NA; cdr3_aa: CASSYSTGQYNQPQHF
j_call: TRBJ1-1; v_call: TRBV11-2; clone_size: NA; cdr3_aa: CASSLNLLAAEAFF
j_call: TRBJ2-1; v_call: TRBV6-5; clone_size: NA; cdr3_aa: CASSYSSRNEQFF
j_call: TRBJ1-1; v_call: TRBV7-9; clone_size: NA; cdr3_aa: CASSLDRGWGMNTEAFF
j_call: TRBJ1-6; v_call: TRBV5-1; clone_size: NA; cdr3_aa: CASSPRGPMNNSPLHF
j_call: TRBJ2-7; v_call: TRBV10-1; clone_size: few; cdr3_aa: CASSGGWREGEQYF
j_call: TRBJ2-7; v_call: TRBV7-6; clone_size: NA; cdr3_aa: CASSLASANSYEQYF
j_call: TRBJ1-1; v_call: TRBV3-1/TRBV3-2; clone_size: NA; cdr3_aa: CASSHPSGEAFF
j_call: TRBJ2-3; v_call: TRBV10-2; clone_size: once; cdr3_aa: CASSESGGADTQYF
j_call: TRBJ1-2; v_call: TRBV29-1; clone_size: once; cdr3_aa: CSVDWRSEYGYTF
j_call: TRBJ2-3; v_call: TRBV29-1; clone_size: NA; cdr3_aa: CSVEDWTGVTDTQYF
j_call: TRBJ1-2; v_call: TRBV5-6; clone_size: NA; cdr3_aa: CASSPLKGGYTF
j_call: TRBJ2-7; v_call: TRBV4-1; clone_size: NA; cdr3_aa: CASSQVSGQGYEQYF
j_call: TRBJ1-2; v_call: TRBV5-1; clone_size: NA; cdr3_aa: CASSPQGSPQYGYTF
j_call: TRBJ2-1; v_call: TRBV2; clone_size: NA; cdr3_aa: CASSGNGQRNFYNEQFF
j_call: TRBJ1-2; v_call: TRBV28; clone_size: NA; cdr3_aa: CASSAIGYGYTF
j_call: TRBJ1-1; v_call: TRBV5-1; clone_size: NA; cdr3_aa: CASSLFGLNQMNTEAFF
j_call: TRBJ1-6; v_call: TRBV6-5; clone_size: few; cdr3_aa: CASSYVGSHNSPLHF
j_call: TRBJ1-1; v_call: TRBV29-1; clone_size: NA; cdr3_aa: CSVDREIRREAFF
j_call: TRBJ1-5; v_call: TRBV15; clone_size: NA; cdr3_aa: CATRQEGRETNQPQHF
j_call: TRBJ1-4; v_call: TRBV3-1/TRBV3-2; clone_size: NA; cdr3_aa: CASSRRQGEEKLFF
j_call: TRBJ1-2; v_call: TRBV3-1/TRBV3-2; clone_size: NA; cdr3_aa: CASSQTGQSAYTF
j_call: TRBJ1-1; v_call: TRBV4-1; clone_size: NA; cdr3_aa: CASSLTGGATRTEAFF
j_call: TRBJ2-7; v_call: TRBV2; clone_size: few; cdr3_aa: CASTTSGTADYEQYF
j_call: TRBJ1-1; v_call: TRBV19; clone_size: once; cdr3_aa: CASTSPPRTEAFF
j_call: TRBJ1-2; v_call: TRBV5-1; clone_size: few; cdr3_aa: CASSLYGETGLGYTF
j_call: TRBJ1-1; v_call: TRBV30; clone_size: NA; cdr3_aa: CAWNASGGTEAFF
j_call: TRBJ1-2; v_call: TRBV4-2; clone_size: NA; cdr3_aa: CASSQGNLGTGGSYGYTF
j_call: TRBJ1-2; v_call: TRBV19; clone_size: NA; cdr3_aa: CASSISPGDGYTF
j_call: TRBJ1-1; v_call: TRBV19; clone_size: NA; cdr3_aa: CASTPGTGGLLAFF
j_call: TRBJ1-3; v_call: TRBV5-4; clone_size: NA; cdr3_aa: CASSPRGQGTVSGNTIYF
j_call: TRBJ1-1; v_call: TRBV12-5; clone_size: NA; cdr3_aa: CASRLGQGVTEAFF
j_call: TRBJ2-5; v_call: TRBV10-2; clone_size: NA; cdr3_aa: CASSENQETQYF
j_call: TRBJ2-1; v_call: TRBV7-7; clone_size: NA; cdr3_aa: CASSSIADPIDEQFF
j_call: TRBJ1-2; v_call: TRBV4-2; clone_size: NA; cdr3_aa: CASSQDWGQGTYGYTF
j_call: TRBJ1-1; v_call: TRBV5-1; clone_size: NA; cdr3_aa: CASSVGTATEAFF
j_call: TRBJ2-3; v_call: TRBV18; clone_size: NA; cdr3_aa: CASSPPGRDRGRYTDTQYF
j_call: TRBJ2-7; v_call: TRBV28; clone_size: NA; cdr3_aa: CASSSTGTGYYEQYF
j_call: TRBJ1-4; v_call: TRBV5-4; clone_size: few; cdr3_aa: CASSLAGKGPFF
j_call: TRBJ2-3; v_call: TRBV6-5; clone_size: NA; cdr3_aa: CASSYSSGGSRIGQYF
j_call: TRBJ1-4; v_call: TRBV7-9; clone_size: NA; cdr3_aa: CASSSPRQATNEKLFF
j_call: TRBJ1-1; v_call: TRBV9; clone_size: NA; cdr3_aa: CASTETGAIMNTEAFF
j_call: TRBJ1-1; v_call: TRBV6-5; clone_size: NA; cdr3_aa: CASSYEANTEAFF
j_call: TRBJ1-5; v_call: TRBV28; clone_size: NA; cdr3_aa: CASRQRGHSLKNQPQHF
j_call: TRBJ1-5; v_call: TRBV7-8; clone_size: NA; cdr3_aa: CASSSTTGVNQPQHF
j_call: TRBJ2-7; v_call: TRBV7-2; clone_size: NA; cdr3_aa: CASSLGFRGSYEQYF
j_call: TRBJ2-1; v_call: TRBV27; clone_size: NA; cdr3_aa: CASSLFPLRREYYNEQFF
j_call: TRBJ1-2; v_call: TRBV11-1; clone_size: NA; cdr3_aa: CASSFPEGAYGYTF